Following are 16 T cell receptor beta chains from one sample sequenced in a study of blood T cell repertoires in COVID-19. Repertoires were generated with immunoSEQ multiplex PCR, while TCRdb's copy carries only in-frame clones and drops some. The sample consists of 250,000 to 350,000 clones, approximately 86% of them appearing once. What was sequenced was peripheral blood. These TCRs come from a woman between 50 and 59 years old who had recovered from COVID-19.

The chain has TRBV24-1 and TRBJ2-2; 9 nucleotides agree with TRBD1. CDR1 and CDR2 from the germline V gene are KGHDR and SFDVKD. CDR3 length: 13 residues. J was trimmed by 7 bases and V by 9 bases; bases with no gene match: 5. Here the CDR3 DNA reads TGTGCCACCGCGGGACAGGGTCACGGGGAGCTGTTTTTT. Translating gives CATAGQGHGELFF.

The chain is built from TRBV15 and TRBJ2-1; weak D call: TRBD2 (6 bases). Looked up from germline, CDR1 is LNHNV and CDR2 is YYDKDF (reference sequence). The CDR3 runs 14 residues. Between the trimmed V and J ends, which lost 3 bases and 6 bases, there was a span of 12 bases. The CDR3 loop reads CATSREGSFNEQFF. The CDR3, as DNA: TGTGCCACCAGCAGGGAGGGGTCATTCAATGAGCAGTTCTTC.

The chain combines TRBV27 with TRBJ2-1, with 8 bases that match TRBD2. J gave up 5 bases and V 6 bases, and 12 bases lay outside the gene matches. The CDR3 loop spans 16 amino acids. CDR1 and CDR2 from the germline V gene are MNHEY and SMNVEV (reference sequence). CDR3 residues: CASSPTSGTSDNEQFF. The DNA for the CDR3 is TGTGCCAGCAGCCCCACCTCCGGGACTAGTGACAATGAGCAGTTCTTC.

The chain employs TRBV29-1 and TRBJ1-1; D ambiguous. CDR1 is SQVTM and CDR2 is ANQGSEA in the germline V gene. The CDR3 extends over 13 amino acids. With 4 bases removed from V and 1 base from J, the gap between germline ends came to 10 bases. In DNA form, the CDR3 reads TGCAGCGTTGTTCGCCAGGCGAACACTGAAGCTTTCTTT. Translating it yields CSVVRQANTEAFF.

The chain carries TRBV5-4 and TRBJ1-1; 7 positions agree with TRBD1. The V and J ends lost 0 bases and 1 base, in that order; junction bases with no gene match: 0. Germline CDR1 is SGHNT and CDR2 is YYREEE (reference sequence). This CDR3 contains 14 residues. CDR3 nucleotide sequence: TGTGCCAGCAGCTTGGACAGGGGGAACACTGAAGCTTTCTTT. Its protein is CASSLDRGNTEAFF.

This chain uses TRBV29-1 with TRBJ1-5, with TRBD1 identical over 7 bases. This CDR3 has 14 amino acids. CDR1 is SQVTM and CDR2 is ANQGSEA in the germline V gene. Unmatched junction bases numbered 5, after V lost 6 bases and J lost 0 bases. CDR3 sequence (DNA): TGCAGCGTATCGGACAGGTATAGCAATCAGCCCCAGCATTTT. It codes for CSVSDRYSNQPQHF.

The V and J genes are TRBV19 and TRBJ1-2; D is perhaps TRBD1 (5 bases). CDR1 is LNHDA, CDR2 SQIVND, per germline (reference sequence). Trimming stripped 6 bases from V and 4 bases from J, with 15 bases between. This CDR3 region has 14 residues. Written as DNA, the CDR3 is TGTGCCAGTAGCATTGACAGAAACTTCTATGGCTACACCTTC. Protein: CASSIDRNFYGYTF.

This clone appeared once. V usage is TRBV4-3 and J usage is TRBJ2-1; TRBD1 is a possible D gene (6 bases). The CDR3 contains 15 residues. In germline, CDR1 is LGHNA, CDR2 YSLEER. With 0 bases removed from V and 4 bases from J, the gap between germline ends came to 10 bases. The CDR3 here is CASSQDQGLYNEQFF. CDR3 DNA sequence: TGCGCCAGCAGCCAAGACCAGGGGCTTTACAATGAGCAGTTCTTC.

The rearrangement joins TRBV6-2 or TRBV6-3 to TRBJ2-2, with TRBD2 matching 13 bases. This CDR3 is built from 17 residues. Germline V gene lookup returns CDR1 MNHEY and CDR2 SVGEGT. The V and J ends lost 1 base and 3 bases, in that order; junction bases with no gene match: 2. The CDR3 loop reads CASSYLGLAGYTGELFF. The CDR3 DNA sequence: TGTGCCAGCAGTTACTTGGGACTAGCGGGATACACCGGGGAGCTGTTTTTT.

This rearrangement joins TRBV30 to TRBJ1-2, with 8 nucleotides matching TRBD1. Trimming removed 8 bases from V and 8 bases from J; junction bases left unmatched: 13. The CDR3 has 13 amino acids. CDR1 and CDR2 from the germline V gene are GTSNPN and SVGIG (reference sequence). The CDR3 spells CAAQWGQAVGYTF. The CDR3 DNA reads as TGTGCCGCCCAGTGGGGACAGGCCGTGGGCTACACCTTC.

The chain combines TRBV28 with TRBJ2-4; D call uncertain. The CDR3 has 13 residues. Trimming removed 8 bases at V and 0 bases at J, with 8 bases between. Germline V lookup: CDR1 MDHEN, CDR2 SYDVKM. The CDR3 loop reads CASSSIAKNIQYF. In DNA, the CDR3 is TGTGCCAGCTCTAGTATAGCCAAAAACATTCAGTACTTC.

The CDR3 nucleotides read TGTGCCAGCAGTTCTATAGAATCGGGGACAGGGGGACGGGGTGGCTACACCTTC. Protein product: CASSSIESGTGGRGGYTF. The rearrangement uses TRBV28 and TRBJ1-2; 11 positions match TRBD1. V was clipped by 4 bases and J by 7 bases; unmatched bases: 17. Per germline, CDR1 MDHEN and CDR2 SYDVKM. This CDR3 has 18 amino acids.

This clone has only one observation. The chain is built from TRBV10-3 and TRBJ1-4, with 7 bases fitting TRBD1. V was pared by 6 bases and J by 0 bases, with 7 bases of the junction left unmatched. Germline V CDR1 and CDR2: ENHRY, SYGVKD. This CDR3 spans 16 amino acids. CDR3 nucleotides: TGTGCCATCAGCCGGGACAGCTCTGCAACTAATGAAAAACTGTTTTTT. This translates into CAISRDSSATNEKLFF.

In this sample, this clone turned up a few times. The gene calls are TRBV5-1 and TRBJ1-1; no clear D. The CDR3 sequence is 18 residues long. The V end was cut by 4 bases, the J end by 2 bases, with 24 bases between. The germline gives CDR1 SGHRS, CDR2 YFSETQ. CDR3 in DNA: TGCGCCAGCAGCCCGGCGGGCGGGGAGATGCCCCACAACACTGAAGCTTTCTTT. Amino acid sequence: CASSPAGGEMPHNTEAFF.

This chain uses TRBV5-1 with TRBJ2-1, with TRBD2 matching over 9 bases. The trim removed 4 bases at V and 9 bases at J, leaving 14 bases unmatched. CDR3 length: 16 amino acids. The germline gives CDR1 SGHRS, CDR2 YFSETQ. The CDR3 protein is CASSAQVSGSRGEQFF. CDR3 in DNA: TGCGCCAGCAGCGCGCAAGTTAGCGGGAGTAGAGGTGAGCAGTTCTTC.

This clone was observed many times. V usage is TRBV20-1 and J usage is TRBJ1-2; no clear D gene. This CDR3 comprises 11 residues. Germline CDR1 is DFQATT and CDR2 is SNEGSKA (reference sequence). Between the trimmed V and J ends, which lost 6 bases and 4 bases, there was a span of 9 bases. CDR3 protein: CSAPGIYGYTF. In nucleotides, the CDR3 is TGCAGTGCCCCGGGAATCTATGGCTACACCTTC.